The 30 T cell receptor beta chains in this list originate from one sample, sequenced in a study of shared clonotypes between healthy human individuals. Here immunoSEQ multiplex PCR was the method, and the copy in TCRdb shows in-frame clones only, minus some. This table holds 400,000 to 500,000 clones, roughly four fifths found once. The material sequenced was PBMCs. Receptor source: a woman in her thirties or forties in good health. Some clones in this sample may be carry-over from other donors' samples.

This chain's CDR3 is CASSLLAAYEQYF. Written as DNA, the CDR3 is TGTGCCAGCAGCTTACTCGCGGCCTACGAGCAGTACTTC. The chain is built from TRBV7-9 and TRBJ2-7; D not resolved. V lost 2 bases, J lost 2 bases, and 7 bases lay in between. The germline CDR1 and CDR2 sequences are SEHNR and FQNEAQ (reference sequence). The CDR3 spans 13 residues.

V gene TRBV16 combines with J gene TRBJ1-5; D may be TRBD1 (6 bases). CDR1 and CDR2 (germline): KGHSY, FQNENV. CDR3 size: 14 residues. V gave up 6 bases and J gave up 3 bases, with 12 bases separating them. The CDR3 DNA is TGTGCCAGCAGACGGACAGATATCAATCAGCCCCAGCATTTT. As protein: CASRRTDINQPQHF. The whole variable domain, filled in from reference TRBV16 and TRBJ1-5, reads GEEVAQTPKHLVRGEGQKAKLYCAPIKGHSYVFWYQQVLKNEFKFLISFQNENVFDETGMPKERFSAKCLPNSPCSLEIQATKLEDSAVYFCASRRTDINQPQHFGDGTRLSIL.

Concerning this clone itself: This specimen includes other DNA sequences encoding the same CDR3. This chain links TRBV18 with TRBJ2-6, with D possibly matching TRBD1 (5 bases). V was cut by 0 bases and J by 0 bases, with 6 bases left in between. This CDR3 contains 16 residues. The V gene's germline CDR1 is KGHSH and CDR2 LQKENI. The CDR3 protein is CASSPPQGSGANVLTF. In nucleotides, the CDR3 is TGTGCCAGCTCACCACCGCAGGGCTCTGGGGCCAACGTCCTGACTTTC.

This clone was detected only a few times. The CDR3 loop is CASSRGDTQYF. The CDR3 nucleotides read TGTGCCAGCAGTCGGGGTGATACGCAGTATTTT. The chain uses TRBV2 and TRBJ2-3, with a possible D match to TRBD2 (5 bases). CDR1 is SNHLY and CDR2 is FYNNEI in the germline V gene. The germline V and J ends were trimmed by 5 bases and 6 bases, with 6 bases remaining between them. CDR3 length: 11 residues.

J is TRBJ2-5 and V is TRBV6-5; D may be TRBD1 (5 bases). The CDR3 spans 14 residues. Trimming pared 3 bases from V and 7 bases from J, leaving 15 bases between. Germline lookup yields CDR1 MNHEY and CDR2 SVGAGI. Here the CDR3 DNA reads TGTGCCAGCAGTTATCTAGACAGAGGTGGGACCCAGTACTTC. This sequence encodes CASSYLDRGGTQYF.

This chain connects TRBV7-9 to TRBJ2-7, with 9 nucleotides matching TRBD2. CDR1 is SEHNR, CDR2 FQNEAQ, per germline (reference sequence). The length of the CDR3 is 16 residues. V was pared by 5 bases and J by 2 bases, with 10 bases of the junction left unmatched. The CDR3, as DNA: TGTGCCAGCAGCGGAACTCTAGCGGGAATTACCTACGAGCAGTACTTC. Translated, it gives CASSGTLAGITYEQYF.

As regards this clone: This sequence is one base from a far larger clone and is likely a read error. The chain carries TRBV5-1 and TRBJ2-1, with a tentative D call TRBD1 (5 bases). The CDR3 is 15 residues long. The V gene's germline CDR1 is SGHRS and CDR2 YFSETQ. V was pared by 4 bases and J by 7 bases, with 18 bases between. For the CDR3, the DNA is TGCGCCAGCAGCCCGTACAAGGGGTATACGAATGAGCAGTTCTTC. Its translation: CASSPYKGYTNEQFF. Full variable domain (rest looked up from reference TRBV5-1 and TRBJ2-1): KAGVTQTPRYLIKTRGQQVTLSCSPISGHRSVSWYQQTPGQGLQFLFEYFSETQRNKGNFPGRFSGRQFSNSRSEMNVSTLELGDSALYLCASSPYKGYTNEQFFGPGTRLTVL.

This clone turned up a few times. This chain uses TRBV7-9 with TRBJ1-3, with D unresolved. From germline, CDR1 is SEHNR and CDR2 FQNEAQ (reference sequence). This CDR3 is built from 13 residues. Trimming pared 5 bases from V and 6 bases from J, leaving 11 bases between. CDR3 sequence (DNA): TGTGCCAGCAGCGCCCAAGGAGCAAACACCATATATTTT. Amino acid sequence: CASSAQGANTIYF.

This clone was detected only once. Other DNA sequences in the sample encode the same CDR3. V usage is TRBV4-2 and J usage is TRBJ2-2; D gene ambiguous. The V and J ends lost 4 bases and 6 bases respectively, with 9 bases between them. This CDR3 region has 13 residues. CDR1 and CDR2 from the germline V gene are LGHNA and YNFKEQ. CDR3: CASSPAGAGELFF. The DNA of the CDR3 is TGTGCCAGCAGCCCCGCTGGAGCCGGGGAGCTGTTTTTT.

This chain uses TRBV7-9 with TRBJ1-4; no definite D call. V was trimmed by 5 bases and J by 0 bases, leaving 7 bases between them. Germline assignment: CDR1 SEHNR and CDR2 FQNEAQ (reference sequence). CDR3 length: 14 residues. CDR3 sequence: CASSKAATNEKLFF. Here the CDR3 DNA reads TGTGCCAGCAGCAAAGCCGCAACTAATGAAAAACTGTTTTTT.

The chain recombines TRBV7-9 with TRBJ2-5; D is perhaps TRBD1 or TRBD2 (5 bases each). Trimming left V 3 bases short and J 2 bases short, with 22 bases between. This CDR3 has 18 amino acids. The germline CDR1 and CDR2 sequences are SEHNR and FQNEAQ (reference sequence). The CDR3 region has the DNA TGTGCCAGCAGCTTCCCCCAGGTGATAACGGGACCACAAGAGACCCAGTACTTC. Translated, it gives CASSFPQVITGPQETQYF.

This clone has just one count. The CDR3 sequence: CASSYIGTSSYNEQFF. Here the CDR3 DNA reads TGTGCCAGCAGCTATATCGGGACTAGCTCCTACAATGAGCAGTTCTTC. This chain joins TRBV7-3 and TRBJ2-1; 8 bases match TRBD2. Germline V gives CDR1 SGHTA, CDR2 FQGTGA. The length of the CDR3 is 16 residues. V trimming: 4 bases; J trimming: 0 bases; junction bases outside the gene matches: 5.

The chain is built from TRBV5-1 and TRBJ2-7; D is ambiguous. The CDR3 is 17 residues long. Germline V gene lookup returns CDR1 SGHRS and CDR2 YFSETQ. Trimming removed 3 bases at V and 1 base at J, with 20 bases between. The chain's CDR3 is CASSSPEAATRSYEQYF. The CDR3 DNA sequence: TGCGCCAGCAGCTCCCCTGAGGCAGCCACCCGATCCTACGAGCAGTACTTC.

The rearrangement links TRBV5-4 to TRBJ2-7, with TRBD1 identical over 12 bases. The V gene's germline CDR1 is SGHNT and CDR2 YYREEE (reference sequence). V lost 5 bases and J lost 6; bases outside the gene matches: 6. CDR3 size: 14 residues. As DNA, the CDR3 is TGTGCCAGCAGTGGGGACAGGGGGCTCGGCGAGCAGTACTTC. Translating it yields CASSGDRGLGEQYF.

V is TRBV5-1 and J is TRBJ2-5, with D possibly TRBD1 on 5 matching bases. Germline assignment: CDR1 SGHRS and CDR2 YFSETQ. V lost 6 bases to trimming and J lost 4 bases, with 22 bases between them. This CDR3 has 16 amino acids. The CDR3 here is CASNNRRVGRGETQYF. CDR3 DNA: TGCGCCAGCAACAACCGGCGTGTGGGGCGCGGAGAGACCCAGTACTTC. Based on the CDR3 plus reference TRBV5-1 and TRBJ2-5, the full variable domain is KAGVTQTPRYLIKTRGQQVTLSCSPISGHRSVSWYQQTPGQGLQFLFEYFSETQRNKGNFPGRFSGRQFSNSRSEMNVSTLELGDSALYLCASNNRRVGRGETQYFGPGTRLLVL.

The V gene is TRBV5-4, the J gene TRBJ2-7; TRBD1 matches 7 bases. CDR3 length: 15 amino acids. The junction had 7 bases not matched to a gene; V was cut back by 4 bases and J by 0 bases. The germline V gene has CDR1 SGHNT and CDR2 YYREEE (reference sequence). CDR3 DNA sequence: TGTGCCAGCAGCCTGCCGGGACAGAGCTCCTACGAGCAGTACTTC. Amino acids: CASSLPGQSSYEQYF.

The chain has TRBV5-6 and TRBJ1-5, with a tentative D call TRBD1 (5 bases). The CDR3 is 18 residues long. Germline lookup yields CDR1 SGHDT and CDR2 YYEEEE. Trimming removed 3 bases from V and 1 base from J, with 20 bases in between. The CDR3 coding sequence is TGTGCCAGCAGCTACGGAGGGTCCCTAGGGGTGAGCAATCAGCCCCAGCATTTT. Protein: CASSYGGSLGVSNQPQHF.

A word on this clone: Other DNA sequences in this specimen translate into the identical CDR3. The V and J genes are TRBV9 and TRBJ1-4; D is uncertain. V was pared by 0 bases and J by 5 bases, with 5 bases between. The CDR3 totals 13 residues. Germline-derived CDR1 and CDR2 are SGDLS and YYNGEE. The CDR3 is CASSVGPNEKLFF. Written as DNA, the CDR3 is TGTGCCAGCAGCGTAGGTCCAAATGAAAAACTGTTTTTT. Filled out from reference TRBV9 and TRBJ1-4, the complete variable domain reads DSGVTQTPKHLITATGQRVTLRCSPRSGDLSVYWYQQSLDQGLQFLIQYYNGEERAKGNILERFSAQQFPDLHSELNLSSLELGDSALYFCASSVGPNEKLFFGSGTQLSVL.

This clone was observed a few times. At the DNA level, this CDR3 is encoded by other sequences in the same sample as well. The chain uses TRBV27 and TRBJ2-7; 7 positions match TRBD1. Germline CDR1 MNHEY, CDR2 SMNVEV (reference sequence). CDR3 length: 14 amino acids. V trimming: 2 bases; J trimming: 1 base; junction bases outside the gene matches: 2. The CDR3 DNA is TGTGCCAGCAGTTTAGGGGGACAGTCCTACGAGCAGTACTTC. Its translation is CASSLGGQSYEQYF.

Concerning this clone itself: A read error may explain this, as a much larger clone is one base away. J is TRBJ2-7 and V is TRBV5-4; D is undetermined. The CDR3 has 12 amino acids. CDR1 is SGHNT and CDR2 is YYREEE in the germline V gene (reference sequence). The CDR3 here is CAGSPNPYEQYF. CDR3 sequence (DNA): TGTGCCGGCAGCCCAAATCCATACGAGCAGTACTTC.

V usage is TRBV5-1 and J usage is TRBJ1-1, with TRBD1 identical over 7 bases. The CDR3 is 13 residues long. Germline V lookup: CDR1 SGHRS, CDR2 YFSETQ. J was trimmed by 7 bases and V by 2 bases; bases with no gene match: 5. The CDR3 loop is CASSFGTDLEAFF. DNA of the CDR3: TGCGCCAGCAGCTTCGGGACAGACCTTGAAGCTTTCTTT.

As for this clone: This specimen includes other DNA sequences encoding the same CDR3. The rearrangement links TRBV7-2 to TRBJ2-1, with 7 bases that match TRBD2. CDR3 length equals 15 residues. V trimming: 2 bases; J trimming: 4 bases; junction bases outside the gene matches: 5. Germline V lookup: CDR1 SGHTA, CDR2 FQGNSA. The CDR3 loop reads CASSLLGGPYNEQFF. As DNA, the CDR3 is TGTGCCAGCAGCTTATTGGGAGGGCCTTACAATGAGCAGTTCTTC.

The gene calls are TRBV11-2 and TRBJ2-1, with D maybe TRBD2 (6 bases). Germline V gene data show CDR1 as SGHAT and CDR2 as FQNNGV. The CDR3 spans 15 residues. The V gene lost 1 base and the J gene lost 7 bases, with 14 bases spanning the gap. The CDR3 DNA reads as TGTGCCAGCAGCTTAGGGGGGGTTTCACGGAATGAGCAGTTCTTC. Translating it yields CASSLGGVSRNEQFF.

The V call is TRBV7-2, the J call TRBJ2-5, with 7 bases that match TRBD1. V trimming: 5 bases; J trimming: 5 bases; junction bases outside the gene matches: 17. Germline CDR1 reads SGHTA; CDR2 reads FQGNSA. The length of the CDR3 is 17 residues. CDR3 sequence: CASSPLGRQGSAETQYF. CDR3 bases: TGTGCCAGCAGCCCCCTGGGCCGACAGGGTAGTGCGGAGACCCAGTACTTC.

The rearrangement links TRBV28 to TRBJ2-1; D is unresolved. The CDR3 length is 14 residues. Germline CDR1 MDHEN, CDR2 SYDVKM. V was trimmed by 3 bases and J by 8 bases, leaving 14 bases between them. The CDR3: CASSFDTPRDEQFF. CDR3 sequence (DNA): TGTGCCAGCAGTTTTGACACCCCGAGAGATGAGCAGTTCTTC.

Remarks on this clone: Other DNA sequences in the same sample also yield this CDR3. This chain uses TRBV28 with TRBJ1-5; maybe TRBD1 (6 bases). Germline V gives CDR1 MDHEN, CDR2 SYDVKM. This CDR3 contains 15 residues. Trimming took off 5 bases at V and 0 bases at J, with 11 bases between the two ends. CDR3 in DNA: TGTGCCAGCAGTCTAGGGGGAAATAGCAATCAGCCCCAGCATTTT. As protein: CASSLGGNSNQPQHF.

The chain links TRBV5-6 to TRBJ2-7; TRBD2 is a possible D gene (5 bases). With the DNA end fitting TRBJ2-1 better, the J assignment may be wrong. The germline CDR1 and CDR2 sequences are SGHDT and YYEEEE. CDR3 length: 15 amino acids. CDR3 loop: CASSYGIERRNEQFF. CDR3 in DNA: TGTGCCAGCAGTTATGGCATCGAGCGGCGGAATGAGCAGTTCTTC.

As regards this clone: One end of the junction does not line up with germline, which may come from a read error. The V call is TRBV11-2, the J call TRBJ1-2; 9 bases are a match to TRBD1. Germline CDR1 is SGHAT and CDR2 is FQNNGV. This CDR3 spans 18 amino acids. CDR3 in DNA: TGTGCCAGCAGCCAAAGTTGGGACAGGGAGACTTCTAACTCTGGCTACACCTTC. Amino acids: CASSQSWDRETSNSGYTF.

V usage is TRBV10-2 and J usage is TRBJ2-6; D remains ambiguous. The ends were cut back, 5 bases at V and 0 bases at J, with 2 bases in the middle. This CDR3 region has 13 residues. CDR1 is WSHSY, CDR2 SAAADI, per germline. Here the CDR3 reads CASSHSGANVLTF. DNA for the CDR3: TGCGCCAGCAGTCACTCTGGGGCCAACGTCCTGACTTTC.

The chain links TRBV18 to TRBJ1-1, with D hard to call. Germline V gene data show CDR1 as KGHSH and CDR2 as LQKENI. Trimming took off 6 bases at V and 5 bases at J, with 13 bases between the two ends. The CDR3 is made up of 13 amino acids. This chain's CDR3 is CASSVGDWTEAFF. The CDR3 bases are TGTGCCAGCTCCGTGGGCGATTGGACTGAAGCTTTCTTT. Complete variable domain (other parts from reference TRBV18 and TRBJ1-1): NAGVMQNPRHLVRRRGQEARLRCSPMKGHSHVYWYRQLPEEGLKFMVYLQKENIIDESGMPKERFSAEFPKEGPSILRIQQVVRGDSAAYFCASSVGDWTEAFFGQGTRLTVV.